A single sample is the source of the 32 T cell receptor beta chains below, sequenced in a study of Tregs in tolerant kidney transplant recipients. The table came from immunoSEQ multiplex PCR; TCRdb's copy has only in-frame clones and leaves some out. The sample yields tens of thousands of clones, about 89% seen once. Sequencing was carried out using Tregs from blood. The receptors shown here come from a human donor in good health.

The chain recombines TRBV7-9 with TRBJ1-2; 7 nucleotides line up with TRBD1. Germline CDR1 and CDR2: SEHNR and FQNEAQ (reference sequence). The J segment lost 4 bases and the V segment lost 5 bases, leaving 10 bases of the junction unmatched. The CDR3 runs to 15 residues. The CDR3 DNA follows: TGTGCCAGCAGCCACCTCGGACAGGAACTCTATGGCTACACCTTC. Amino acid sequence: CASSHLGQELYGYTF.

The chain joins TRBV5-1 to TRBJ1-3; the D gene is possibly TRBD1 (5 bases). CDR1 is SGHRS and CDR2 is YFSETQ in the germline V gene. This CDR3 is 15 amino acids long. Trimming took off 3 bases at V and 4 bases at J, with 14 bases between the two ends. CDR3 DNA sequence: TGCGCCAGCAGCTCCGTCCCGGGACTGGGAAACACCATATATTTT. Protein product: CASSSVPGLGNTIYF.

The genes are TRBV5-1 and TRBJ2-1; 7 nucleotides match TRBD2. The CDR3 extends over 16 amino acids. CDR1 and CDR2 from the germline V gene are SGHRS and YFSETQ. Germline trimming cut 4 bases from V and 0 bases from J; bases unmatched to any gene: 7. The chain's CDR3 is CASSLLAYSSYNEQFF. CDR3 sequence (DNA): TGCGCCAGCAGCCTACTAGCGTACAGCTCCTACAATGAGCAGTTCTTC.

The count of this clone is one. V and J are TRBV9 and TRBJ1-2; D perhaps matches TRBD1 (6 bases). With 0 bases removed from V and 8 bases from J, the gap between germline ends came to 8 bases. Germline V gives CDR1 SGDLS, CDR2 YYNGEE. The CDR3 spans 12 residues. The CDR3 region is CASSVDGQGYTF. CDR3 sequence (DNA): TGTGCCAGCAGCGTAGACGGACAGGGCTACACCTTC.

This chain joins TRBV30 and TRBJ2-5, with 7 positions matching TRBD1. The DNA end is a closer match to TRBJ2-7, so the J assignment may be wrong. The germline gives CDR1 GTSNPN, CDR2 SVGIG (reference sequence). The CDR3 covers 15 residues. CDR3 nucleotides: TGTGCCTGGTCCGGACAGGCCCTAAGCTCCTACGAGCAGTACTTC. This translates into CAWSGQALSSYEQYF.

The chain recombines TRBV7-9 with TRBJ1-2; D is unclear. The V gene's germline CDR1 is SEHNR and CDR2 FQNEAQ (reference sequence). Trimming took off 1 base at V and 8 bases at J, with 17 bases between the two ends. This CDR3 region has 15 residues. DNA of the CDR3: TGTGCCAGCAGCTTAGTAATTCCTAAGGGCCAGGGCTACACCTTC. This sequence encodes CASSLVIPKGQGYTF.

The chain combines TRBV6-1 with TRBJ2-7; D is perhaps TRBD2 (7 bases). With 3 bases removed from V and 0 bases from J, the gap between germline ends came to 15 bases. Germline-derived CDR1 and CDR2 are MNHNS and SASEGT. This CDR3 comprises 16 residues. As DNA, the CDR3 is TGTGCCAGCAGTGATCTCGGGGGGCGAAGCTCCTACGAGCAGTACTTC. Translating it yields CASSDLGGRSSYEQYF.

CDR3 DNA sequence: TGTGCCAGCAGCTTATCCCGGGAAGGAAATTCACCCCTCCACTTT. Its protein product is CASSLSREGNSPLHF. This chain uses TRBV7-8 with TRBJ1-6, with D unresolved. The CDR3 contains 15 residues. Germline lookup yields CDR1 SGHVS and CDR2 FQNEAQ. V was trimmed by 2 bases and J by 7 bases, leaving 12 bases between them.

V usage is TRBV5-1 and J usage is TRBJ2-7; D gene unclear. The CDR3 spans 16 residues. Looked up from germline, CDR1 is SGHRS and CDR2 is YFSETQ. V was clipped by 0 bases and J by 2 bases, with 15 bases between them. For the CDR3, the DNA is TGCGCCAGCAGCTTGGGTTCAGTAACTCTTACCTACGAGCAGTACTTC. This sequence encodes CASSLGSVTLTYEQYF. The entire variable domain, with the rest obtained from reference TRBV5-1 and TRBJ2-7, is as follows: KAGVTQTPRYLIKTRGQQVTLSCSPISGHRSVSWYQQTPGQGLQFLFEYFSETQRNKGNFPGRFSGRQFSNSRSEMNVSTLELGDSALYLCASSLGSVTLTYEQYFGPGTRLTVT.

The chain is built from TRBV2 and TRBJ2-2; 10 bases match TRBD2. Losses at the gene ends were 3 bases for V and 5 bases for J; bases not matched to a gene: 12. The length of the CDR3 is 18 residues. In germline, CDR1 is SNHLY, CDR2 FYNNEI. The CDR3 loop is CASSEVRASGRRTGELFF. The CDR3 nucleotides are TGTGCCAGCAGTGAGGTCCGGGCTAGCGGGAGACGGACCGGGGAGCTGTTTTTT.

The genes are TRBV19 and TRBJ2-1, with TRBD2 matching over 11 bases. V was clipped by 3 bases and J by 3 bases; unmatched bases: 4. The germline V gene encodes CDR1 LNHDA and CDR2 SQIVND (reference sequence). This CDR3 has 16 amino acids. The CDR3 loop reads CASSIGLAGGYNEQFF. In DNA form, the CDR3 reads TGTGCCAGTAGTATTGGGCTAGCGGGGGGCTACAATGAGCAGTTCTTC.

The chain has TRBV15 and TRBJ1-2; D ambiguous. Germline lookup yields CDR1 LNHNV and CDR2 YYDKDF (reference sequence). The ends were cut back, 5 bases at V and 3 bases at J, with 16 bases in the middle. This CDR3 spans 15 amino acids. The CDR3 region has the DNA TGTGCCACCAGCTCCCCTAGGGCGGCGCACTATGGCTACACCTTC. The encoded protein is CATSSPRAAHYGYTF.

J is TRBJ2-1 and V is TRBV5-1, with D perhaps matching TRBD2 (6 bases). The CDR3 has 14 residues. Germline CDR1 SGHRS, CDR2 YFSETQ. V gave up 0 bases and J gave up 9 bases, with 13 bases separating them. The CDR3 DNA sequence: TGCGCCAGCAGCTTGGCGGGGGTATTCAGTGAGCAGTTCTTC. Its protein is CASSLAGVFSEQFF.

The rearrangement joins TRBV14 to TRBJ2-5; TRBD2 might be the D (7 bases). Trimming shortened V by 2 bases and J by 4 bases, and 20 bases separated the two germline ends. This CDR3 contains 17 residues. CDR1 and CDR2 (germline): SGHDN, FVKESK. The CDR3 spells CASSQSLGGPPRETQYF. The CDR3 DNA reads TGTGCCAGCAGCCAAAGTCTCGGGGGGCCCCCTCGAGAGACCCAGTACTTC.

V and J are TRBV6-5 and TRBJ1-1, with D possibly TRBD1 on 6 matching bases. Germline V gene lookup returns CDR1 MNHEY and CDR2 SVGAGI. V shed 8 bases and J shed 7 bases, with 14 bases lying between them. CDR3 size: 12 residues. The CDR3 loop is CASGTGLGEAFF. The CDR3 region has the DNA TGTGCCAGCGGCACAGGGCTGGGTGAAGCTTTCTTT.

The chain links TRBV30 to TRBJ1-3; no definite D call. Germline V gene data show CDR1 as GTSNPN and CDR2 as SVGIG (reference sequence). The CDR3 covers 11 residues. The CDR3, as DNA: TGTGCACGGAGCTCTGGAAACACCATATATTTT. This translates into CARSSGNTIYF.

This rearrangement joins TRBV6-5 to TRBJ2-7; D unresolved. CDR3 length equals 14 residues. The germline V gene encodes CDR1 MNHEY and CDR2 SVGAGI. V was shortened by 1 base and J by 0 bases, with 7 bases between the two germline ends. The CDR3 bases are TGTGCCAGCAGTTACTTGCACCCCTCCTACGAGCAGTACTTC. Its translation is CASSYLHPSYEQYF.

This rearrangement joins TRBV11-3 to TRBJ2-7; possibly TRBD1 for D (6 bases). Germline V gives CDR1 SGHNT, CDR2 YENEEA. Trimming took 6 bases from V and 0 from J, leaving 9 bases between them. The CDR3 totals 13 residues. CDR3 DNA: TGTGCCAGCAGTTCGACAGGCTCCTACGAGCAGTACTTC. Amino acids: CASSSTGSYEQYF.

The chain links TRBV19 to TRBJ1-1, with 7 bases identical to TRBD1. The J segment lost 0 bases and the V segment lost 2 bases, leaving 6 bases of the junction unmatched. CDR3 length equals 16 residues. Per germline, CDR1 LNHDA and CDR2 SQIVND (reference sequence). As DNA, the CDR3 is TGTGCCAGTAGTATATGGGGCGGGACAGTGAACACTGAAGCTTTCTTT. Protein sequence: CASSIWGGTVNTEAFF.

The chain combines TRBV6-5 with TRBJ2-2, with TRBD2 as a possible D gene (7 bases). The germline CDR1 and CDR2 sequences are MNHEY and SVGAGI. V lost 2 bases to trimming and J lost 2 bases, with 12 bases between them. The CDR3 is 16 amino acids. This CDR3 is CASSYQRGGNTGELFF. The DNA for the CDR3 is TGTGCCAGCAGTTACCAAAGGGGGGGTAACACCGGGGAGCTGTTTTTT.

The V gene is TRBV7-7, the J gene TRBJ1-4, with TRBD1 as a possible D gene (6 bases). V lost 4 bases and J lost 9, with 12 bases in between. Per germline, CDR1 SSHAT and CDR2 FNYEAQ (reference sequence). The CDR3 runs to 13 residues. The CDR3 sequence is CASSSGQRQKLFF. CDR3 bases: TGTGCCAGCAGCTCCGGACAGAGACAAAAACTGTTTTTT.

This clone was observed a few times. The V call is TRBV5-1, the J call TRBJ2-5; TRBD1 matches 7 bases. The junction had 3 bases not matched to a gene; V was cut back by 0 bases and J by 7 bases. Germline V CDR1 and CDR2: SGHRS, YFSETQ. The CDR3 loop spans 13 amino acids. The CDR3 loop reads CASSLDPGGTQYF. In DNA, the CDR3 is TGCGCCAGCAGCTTGGATCCAGGGGGGACCCAGTACTTC.

The J gene is TRBJ1-2, the V gene TRBV5-1; tentatively, D is TRBD1 (5 bases). The CDR3 sequence is 14 residues long. Trimming removed 0 bases at V and 5 bases at J, with 11 bases between. The germline V gene has CDR1 SGHRS and CDR2 YFSETQ. CDR3: CASSLDGTAYGYTF. The DNA for the CDR3 is TGCGCCAGCAGCTTGGATGGGACGGCATATGGCTACACCTTC.

The chain combines TRBV15 with TRBJ2-7, with D tentatively TRBD2 (5 bases). There are 13 residues in the CDR3. The V gene lost 0 bases and the J gene lost 7 bases, with 10 bases spanning the gap. Germline CDR1 is LNHNV and CDR2 is YYDKDF (reference sequence). DNA for the CDR3: TGTGCCACCAGCAGAGATAGGTGGGAGGAGCAGTACTTC. It yields the protein CATSRDRWEEQYF.

This clone was observed a few times. The chain has TRBV4-2 and TRBJ2-7; weak D call: TRBD1 (6 bases). The CDR3 contains 14 residues. Germline CDR1 and CDR2: LGHNA and YNFKEQ. With 6 bases removed from V and 0 bases from J, the gap between germline ends came to 12 bases. The CDR3 sequence: CASRRDRSSYEQYF. The CDR3 region has the DNA TGTGCCAGCAGACGTGACAGGAGCTCCTACGAGCAGTACTTC.

V and J are TRBV6-5 and TRBJ2-7; D is undetermined. The CDR3 runs 13 residues. From germline, CDR1 is MNHEY and CDR2 SVGAGI. With 5 bases removed from V and 7 bases from J, the gap between germline ends came to 15 bases. The CDR3 DNA reads as TGTGCCAGCAGTCCCCGGCCCCGTGTAGAGCAGTACTTC. It is translated as CASSPRPRVEQYF.

The V gene is TRBV5-6, the J gene TRBJ1-2; 7 bases align to TRBD1. CDR3 length: 14 residues. After removal of 0 bases from V and 7 bases from J, the junction contained 6 bases not matched to a gene. Germline CDR1 reads SGHDT; CDR2 reads YYEEEE. The CDR3, as DNA: TGTGCCAGCAGCTTGGATAAGGGGGCCAGTGGCTACACCTTC. It translates to CASSLDKGASGYTF. The full variable domain, with the rest looked up from reference TRBV5-6 and TRBJ1-2, is DAGVTQSPTHLIKTRGQQVTLRCSPKSGHDTVSWYQQALGQGPQFIFQYYEEEERQRGNFPDRFSGHQFPNYSSELNVNALLLGDSALYLCASSLDKGASGYTFGSGTRLTVV.

The chain couples TRBV30 to TRBJ1-5; TRBD1 might be the D (6 bases). This CDR3 has 15 amino acids. Germline loops: CDR1 GTSNPN, CDR2 SVGIG (reference sequence). The V and J ends lost 0 bases and 2 bases respectively, with 11 bases between them. CDR3 sequence: CAWSVKGGGNQPQHF. Here the CDR3 DNA reads TGTGCCTGGAGTGTAAAAGGGGGAGGCAATCAGCCCCAGCATTTT.

V usage is TRBV21-1 and J usage is TRBJ2-1; the D call TRBD2 from the table was never checked on the DNA. TRBV21-1 is marked as a pseudogene. The CDR3 length is 17 residues. CDR3 sequence (DNA): TGTGCCAGCAGCAAAGAGCGAGGTAAGCGGCAGTACAATGAGCAGTTCTTC. This codes for CASSKERGKRQYNEQFF.

The chain has TRBV12-2 and TRBJ2-3; the D call in the table, TRBD2, was not verified against the DNA. TRBV12-2 is flagged as a pseudogene. This CDR3 spans 20 amino acids. The CDR3 is CASRLARVREALVTTDTQYF. The DNA for the CDR3 is TGTGCAAGTCGCTTAGCGAGGGTGCGGGAGGCCCTCGTGACGACAGATACGCAGTATTTT.

The chain joins TRBV10-3 to TRBJ2-5; 9 bases match TRBD2. The CDR3 length is 14 residues. V gave up 4 bases and J gave up 4 bases; unmatched junction bases: 4. The germline V gene has CDR1 ENHRY and CDR2 SYGVKD. This chain's CDR3 is CAISGGGDRETQYF. The DNA for the CDR3 is TGTGCCATCAGTGGCGGGGGGGATAGAGAGACCCAGTACTTC.

The chain recombines TRBV7-3 with TRBJ2-1, with TRBD2 identical over 13 bases. CDR3 size: 15 residues. Germline CDR1 reads SGHTA; CDR2 reads FQGTGA. Germline trimming cut 2 bases from V and 8 bases from J; bases unmatched to any gene: 3. The CDR3 region is CASSLGLAGVDEQFF. The CDR3 nucleotides are TGTGCCAGCAGCTTAGGACTAGCGGGGGTCGATGAGCAGTTCTTC.